This TCR beta chain was found in a study of cytomegalovirus exposure and HLA in healthy donors. Points from the study as a whole: In the 95 to 150 validation repertoires, a later analysis found that first-cohort TCR clusters tended to co-occur. Rarity held for most TCR sequences, but there were some public TCRs that occurred in many donors. There were 164 TCR beta chains listed as cytomegalovirus-associated. A few of the chains that were CMV-associated were confirmed in vitro to be specific for CMV antigens.

Libraries were prepared by immunoSEQ multiplex PCR; TCRdb keeps only in-frame clonotypes and omits some of them. The sample lists approximately 200,000 clones, under 95% occurring once. This CDR3 contains 15 residues. The germline V gene has CDR1 MGHRA and CDR2 YSYEKL. J gave up 2 bases and V 6 bases, and 9 bases lay outside the gene matches. Of note for this clone: The antigen is unknown.

The source is a woman under 30 in good health and CMV-seronegative. The specimen was PBMCs. The chain employs TRBV4-1 and TRBJ2-7; 8 bases are shared with TRBD2. The CDR3 DNA reads as TGCGCCAGCAGACAGTTAGCGGGACCAACCTACGAGCAGTACTTC. As protein: CASRQLAGPTYEQYF.